The next 19 T cell receptor beta chains were all read from a single sample in a study of identical twins (dated by TCRdb to about 2016). Library preparation used 5' RACE. Sequenced on an Illumina HiSeq 2000. The public sequencing data were trimmed at Q25 with fastp and processed into clonotypes with MiXCR by TCRdb, which kept only in-frame beta chains. CDR3 protein sequences are deduplicated, and each keeps its most common genes and DNA. Recorded for this sample are a few hundred thousand distinct CDR3 sequences; around 18% of them occurred a single time. The ten largest clones take up 9% to 15% of the sample. The sequencing input was naive T cells sorted from blood. The cell subset or site label here, explained by the study, means: cells isolated with a human naive T-cell isolation kit. These receptors came from a man in his fifties or sixties in good health.

This clonotype was picked up a small number of times. This chain joins TRBV4-2 and TRBJ2-1, with TRBD2 as a possible D gene (6 bases). The germline CDR1 and CDR2 sequences are LGHNA and YNFKEQ. Trimming removed 0 bases from V and 2 bases from J, with 14 bases in between. CDR3 size: 17 residues. The CDR3 nucleotides are TGTGCCAGCAGCCAAGAGGCTCGAGGCGGGACCTACAATGAGCAGTTCTTC. This encodes CASSQEARGGTYNEQFF.

Many counts were recorded for this clonotype. The rearrangement joins TRBV11-1 to TRBJ2-3; 7 bases line up with TRBD2. This CDR3 comprises 20 residues. V dropped 1 base and J dropped 2; count of bases not matched to a gene: 18. Germline-derived CDR1 and CDR2 are SGHAT and FQDESV (reference sequence). The CDR3 region is CASSLVVGGRFRRPTDTQYF. For the CDR3, the DNA is TGTGCCAGCAGCTTAGTTGTTGGCGGGAGATTCCGAAGACCCACAGATACGCAGTATTTT. Looking up the rest from reference TRBV11-1 and TRBJ2-3 gives the full variable domain: EAEVAQSPRYKITEKSQAVAFWCDPISGHATLYWYRQILGQGPELLVQFQDESVVDDSQLPKDRFSAERLKGVDSTLKIQPAELGDSAMYLCASSLVVGGRFRRPTDTQYFGPGTRLTVL.

This clonotype was seen repeatedly, ten times or more. J is TRBJ2-7 and V is TRBV9; 13 bases align to TRBD2. The CDR3 length is 15 residues. Trimming cost V 0 bases and J 4 bases; bases outside gene matches: 1. CDR1 is SGDLS, CDR2 YYNGEE, per germline. CDR3 DNA: TGTGCCAGCAGCGTAGGACTAGCGGGAGGATACGAGCAGTACTTC. Protein sequence: CASSVGLAGGYEQYF.

This clonotype was counted a few times. The chain uses TRBV10-3 and TRBJ2-5; 10 nucleotides align to TRBD1. V lost 4 bases to trimming and J lost 2 bases; unmatched junction nucleotides: 4. Germline CDR1 reads ENHRY; CDR2 reads SYGVKD. The CDR3 runs to 15 residues. In DNA, the CDR3 is TGTGCCATCAGTGCCGGGACAGGGGCTCAAGAGACCCAGTACTTC. Its protein product is CAISAGTGAQETQYF.

This clonotype has only a few counts. The CDR3 sequence: CSVRLLGSPGEQYF. The CDR3 nucleotides are TGCAGCGTTAGGCTCCTCGGGTCCCCGGGCGAGCAGTACTTC. The chain uses TRBV29-1 and TRBJ2-7; no firm D call. Germline V gene lookup returns CDR1 SQVTM and CDR2 ANQGSEA. Trimming stripped 5 bases from V and 6 bases from J, with 20 bases between. The CDR3 has 14 residues.

The V call is TRBV9, the J call TRBJ1-3, with a possible D match to TRBD1 (5 bases). Germline V gene data show CDR1 as SGDLS and CDR2 as YYNGEE. V was trimmed by 0 bases and J by 4 bases, leaving 8 bases between them. The CDR3 contains 14 residues. The CDR3 DNA follows: TGTGCCAGCAGCGTAGAAACAGGAGGAAACACCATATATTTT. The encoded protein is CASSVETGGNTIYF.

This clonotype has at least ten counts. J is TRBJ2-2 and V is TRBV29-1; the D gene is possibly TRBD1 (5 bases). Per the germline V gene, CDR1 is SQVTM and CDR2 is ANQGSEA. V was clipped by 5 bases and J by 3 bases, with 13 bases between them. CDR3 length equals 14 residues. The CDR3 protein is CSVLLRGHTGELFF. CDR3 nucleotides: TGCAGCGTTCTTTTAAGGGGTCACACCGGGGAGCTGTTTTTT.

This clonotype was counted at least ten times. The chain is built from TRBV27 and TRBJ2-5; TRBD1 might be the D (5 bases). Per germline, CDR1 MNHEY and CDR2 SMNVEV (reference sequence). V shed 10 bases and J shed 0 bases, with 9 bases lying between them. The CDR3 totals 12 residues. The CDR3, as DNA: TGTGCCACAGGACACTACCAAGAGACCCAGTACTTC. Protein: CATGHYQETQYF.

The chain recombines TRBV20-1 with TRBJ2-7, with D perhaps matching TRBD2 (5 bases). The ends were cut back, 5 bases at V and 7 bases at J, with 18 bases in the middle. Germline CDR1 is DFQATT and CDR2 is SNEGSKA (reference sequence). This CDR3 is 13 amino acids long. The CDR3 is CSAVGLQSGEQYF. The CDR3 bases are TGCAGTGCTGTGGGCCTTCAAAGCGGTGAGCAGTACTTC.

This clonotype showed up just a few times. The V and J genes are TRBV12-3 or TRBV12-4 and TRBJ2-2, with D possibly TRBD2 on 6 matching bases. This CDR3 has 12 residues. V was trimmed by 7 bases and J by 6 bases, leaving 9 bases between them. CDR3 in amino acids: CASKERAGELFF. DNA for the CDR3: TGTGCCAGCAAGGAGCGGGCCGGGGAGCTGTTTTTT.

This chain uses TRBV5-5 with TRBJ1-5; TRBD1 is a possible D gene (5 bases). Trimming left V 4 bases short and J 0 bases short, with 8 bases between. CDR1 is SGHKS and CDR2 is YYEKEE in the germline V gene (reference sequence). The CDR3 contains 14 residues. CDR3 nucleotides: TGTGCCAGCAGCGATGACAGTAGCAATCAGCCCCAGCATTTT. Amino acids: CASSDDSSNQPQHF.

This clonotype was recorded a few times. This rearrangement joins TRBV29-1 to TRBJ1-2, with D maybe TRBD1 (5 bases). The germline V gene has CDR1 SQVTM and CDR2 ANQGSEA. The CDR3 has 11 residues. In nucleotides, the CDR3 is TGCAGTGTCCGGGACAACTATGGCTACACCTTC. This encodes CSVRDNYGYTF.

The J gene is TRBJ2-7, the V gene TRBV7-8, with 7 bases identical to TRBD2. The CDR3 extends over 16 amino acids. The V and J ends lost 1 base and 7 bases, in that order; junction bases with no gene match: 13. The V gene's germline CDR1 is SGHVS and CDR2 FQNEAQ. CDR3 loop: CASSLGFREPAGEQYF. In DNA, the CDR3 is TGTGCCAGCAGCTTAGGGTTCAGGGAACCAGCGGGGGAGCAGTACTTC.

This clonotype has ten or more counts. The chain employs TRBV15 and TRBJ2-2; D might be TRBD2 (5 bases). Germline CDR1 and CDR2: LNHNV and YYDKDF (reference sequence). The CDR3 is 14 residues long. V lost 7 bases and J lost 6, with 15 bases in between. CDR3 coding DNA: TGTGCCACCATCGAAGTCCCCGGGGCCGGGGAGCTGTTTTTT. Amino acid sequence: CATIEVPGAGELFF.

The rearrangement joins TRBV2 to TRBJ1-6; TRBD1 matches 8 bases. This CDR3 has 14 amino acids. The germline gives CDR1 SNHLY, CDR2 FYNNEI. V lost 8 bases to trimming and J lost 18 bases; unmatched junction nucleotides: 18. CDR3 DNA: TGTGCCAGCCAAGGACGGGACAGGCGGGACTTGACCCACTTT. Protein sequence: CASQGRDRRDLTHF.

Written as DNA, the CDR3 is TGTGCCACCAGCTTGGAAGCCCAAAGGTACGAGCAGTACTTC. It specifies CATSLEAQRYEQYF. The gene calls are TRBV15 and TRBJ2-7; D remains unclear. The CDR3 has 14 amino acids. Deletions cut 5 bases from V and 4 bases from J, with 15 bases between. Germline-derived CDR1 and CDR2 are LNHNV and YYDKDF (reference sequence). The full variable domain, completed using reference TRBV15 and TRBJ2-7, is DAMVIQNPRYQVTQFGKPVTLSCSQTLNHNVMYWYQQKSSQAPKLLFHYYDKDFNNEADTPDNFQSRRPNTSFCFLDIRSPGLGDTAMYLCATSLEAQRYEQYFGPGTRLTVT.

There are a few counts of this clonotype. The rearrangement links TRBV3-1 to TRBJ2-2, with D hard to call. The CDR3 has 12 residues. Germline CDR1 LGHDT, CDR2 YNNKEL (reference sequence). V gave up 0 bases and J gave up 8 bases, with 4 bases separating them. CDR3 sequence: CASSQDNGELFF. DNA of the CDR3: TGTGCCAGCAGCCAAGATAATGGGGAGCTGTTTTTT.

This clonotype showed up just a few times. V and J are TRBV7-2 and TRBJ1-6; no clear D gene. In germline, CDR1 is SGHTA, CDR2 FQGNSA. The CDR3 is 14 residues long. V lost 0 bases and J lost 7, with 7 bases in between. The CDR3 DNA reads as TGTGCCAGCAGCTTAGCCACGATAAATTCACCCCTCCACTTT. Translated, it gives CASSLATINSPLHF. The full variable domain, in which reference TRBV7-2 and TRBJ1-6 provide the parts outside the CDR3, is GAGVSQSPSNKVTEKGKDVELRCDPISGHTALYWYRQSLGQGLEFLIYFQGNSAPDKSGLPSDRFSAERTGGSVSTLTIQRTQQEDSAVYLCASSLATINSPLHFGNGTRLTVT.

This clonotype was counted at least ten times. The V call is TRBV10-3, the J call TRBJ1-6; TRBD1 agrees at 9 bases. The CDR3 is 16 amino acids. V gave up 0 bases and J gave up 10 bases; unmatched junction bases: 7. CDR1 and CDR2 (germline): ENHRY, SYGVKD. As DNA, the CDR3 is TGTGCCATCAGTGAGTCAGTGGACAGGGGTGACTCACCCCTCCACTTT. The encoded protein is CAISESVDRGDSPLHF.